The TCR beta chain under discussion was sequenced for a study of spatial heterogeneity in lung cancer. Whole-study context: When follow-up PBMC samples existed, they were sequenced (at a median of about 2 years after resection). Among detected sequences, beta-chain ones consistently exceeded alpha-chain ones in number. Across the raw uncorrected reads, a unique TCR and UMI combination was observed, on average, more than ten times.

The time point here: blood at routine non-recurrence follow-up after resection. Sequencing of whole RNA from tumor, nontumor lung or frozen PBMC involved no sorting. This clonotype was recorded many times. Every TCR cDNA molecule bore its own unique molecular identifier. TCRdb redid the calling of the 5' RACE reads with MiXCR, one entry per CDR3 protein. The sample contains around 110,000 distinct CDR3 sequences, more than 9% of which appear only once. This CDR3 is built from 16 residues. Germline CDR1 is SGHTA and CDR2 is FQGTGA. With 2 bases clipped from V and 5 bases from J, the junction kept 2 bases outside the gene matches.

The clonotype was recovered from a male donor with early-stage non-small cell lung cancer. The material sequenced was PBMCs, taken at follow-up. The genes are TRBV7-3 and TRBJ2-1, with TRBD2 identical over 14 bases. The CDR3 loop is CASSLGLAGGNNEQFF. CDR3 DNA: TGTGCCAGCAGCTTAGGACTAGCGGGGGGAAACAATGAGCAGTTCTTC.